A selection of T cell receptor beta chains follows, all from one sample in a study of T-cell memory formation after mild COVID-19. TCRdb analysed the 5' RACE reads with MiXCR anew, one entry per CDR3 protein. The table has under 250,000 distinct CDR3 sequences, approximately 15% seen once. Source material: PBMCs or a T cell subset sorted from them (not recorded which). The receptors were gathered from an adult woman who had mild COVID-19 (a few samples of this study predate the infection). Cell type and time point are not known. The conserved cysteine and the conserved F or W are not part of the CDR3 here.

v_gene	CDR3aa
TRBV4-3	ASSLEGGMTQY
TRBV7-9	ASRLPQRAGVTNTIY
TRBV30	AWSSGAAPANTIY
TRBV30	AWTKGGSYNEQF
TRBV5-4	ASLTAVYSNQPQH
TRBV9	ASSVDRSTDTQY
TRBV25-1	ASSESGTGAHTQY
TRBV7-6	ASSLGGLVAETQY
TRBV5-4	ASSLEEVMAPGLVGAAVEAF
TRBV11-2	ASSPLGEGNQPQH
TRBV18	ASSPQQGHTEAF
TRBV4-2	ASSQGASGSRSTDTQY
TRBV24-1	ATSDSVAGGPGANVLT
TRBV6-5	ASTPSGRALGNEQF
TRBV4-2	ASSDTRWGQNNEQF
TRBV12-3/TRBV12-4	ASSSQGARDSPLH
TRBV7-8	ASSLDSVYGYT